Sequencing of this T cell receptor (beta chain) was carried out in a study of regulatory T cells in long-lasting Graves disease. The CDR3 has 15 residues. The germline V gene has CDR1 LNHDA and CDR2 SQIVND (reference sequence). V lost 6 bases and J lost 0, with 12 bases in between. The TCR beta library used iRepertoire HTBI primers with Arm-PCR amplification of CDR3. TCRdb reprocessed the multiplex PCR reads via MiXCR and lists one record per CDR3 protein. The repertoire holds approximately 300,000 distinct CDR3 sequences, about a sixth seen once, with approximately 35% in the top ten. Specified time point: newly diagnosed GD, antithyroid drugs for less than 3 months. RNA from PBMCs was the source of the TCR library. This clonotype was seen a handful of times.

The chain combines TRBV19 with TRBJ1-5; D is uncertain. The specimen comprised peripheral blood mononuclear cells (PBMCs), sampled at new diagnosis, from a patient treated with antithyroid drugs. This clonotype originated in a female donor with Graves disease. The CDR3 DNA follows: TGTGCCAGTAGGGCAGTACCATATAGCAATCAGCCCCAGCATTTT. It specifies CASRAVPYSNQPQHF.